These 9 T cell receptor beta chains were sequenced from one sample in a study of blood T cell repertoires in COVID-19. Only in-frame clones appear in the TCRdb table, and some are missing; sequencing was by immunoSEQ multiplex PCR. The repertoire holds about 78,000 clones, with around 88% as singletons. Sequences were obtained from peripheral blood. The receptors come from a woman older than 75 with active or convalescent COVID-19.

The genes are TRBV28 and TRBJ1-3, with 8 bases fitting TRBD1. The CDR3 covers 13 residues. J was trimmed by 4 bases and V by 10 bases; bases with no gene match: 6. The germline V gene encodes CDR1 MDHEN and CDR2 SYDVKM. The CDR3 DNA reads TGTGCCACCACAGGACAGGGAGGAAACACCATATATTTT. Amino acid sequence: CATTGQGGNTIYF.

The chain couples TRBV9 to TRBJ1-5; D might be TRBD1 (5 bases). Trimming removed 0 bases at V and 3 bases at J, with 10 bases between. CDR1 and CDR2 from the germline V gene are SGDLS and YYNGEE. This CDR3 contains 15 residues. The CDR3 coding sequence is TGTGCCAGCAGCGTAGGGGCAGGGTTCAATCAGCCCCAGCATTTT. It is translated as CASSVGAGFNQPQHF.

This clone was seen only a few times. The chain employs TRBV7-8 and TRBJ1-5, with D possibly TRBD1 on 6 matching bases. The ends were cut back, 5 bases at V and 5 bases at J, with 13 bases in the middle. The CDR3 totals 14 residues. In germline, CDR1 is SGHVS, CDR2 FQNEAQ. In DNA, the CDR3 is TGTGCCAGCAGCGGCCGGGACATATATCAGCCCCAGCATTTT. This codes for CASSGRDIYQPQHF.

The genes are TRBV3-1 (or the pseudogene TRBV3-2) and TRBJ2-1, with TRBD2 as a possible D gene (6 bases). Trimming shortened V by 4 bases and J by 9 bases, and 13 bases separated the two germline ends. The CDR3 totals 13 residues. The V gene's germline CDR1 is LGHDT and CDR2 YNNKEL (reference sequence). CDR3 in amino acids: CASSPFAGSEQFF. DNA for the CDR3: TGTGCCAGCAGCCCTTTTGCGGGGTCTGAGCAGTTCTTC.

The chain carries TRBV7-2 and TRBJ2-1; no definite D call. Trimming pared 7 bases from V and 6 bases from J, leaving 10 bases between. CDR1 and CDR2 from the germline V gene are SGHTA and FQGNSA. CDR3 length: 12 amino acids. The CDR3 DNA reads as TGTGCCAGCAACCCAAGCCCCAATGAGCAGTTCTTC. It translates to CASNPSPNEQFF.

A few counts support this clone. This chain uses TRBV28 with TRBJ2-2, with D hard to call. From germline, CDR1 is MDHEN and CDR2 SYDVKM. This CDR3 is built from 12 residues. V was clipped by 10 bases and J by 1 base, with 7 bases between them. CDR3 DNA sequence: TGTGCCACCCGTAGGAACACCGGGGAGCTGTTTTTT. Protein: CATRRNTGELFF.

The V gene is TRBV19, the J gene TRBJ1-2; 12 bases are shared with TRBD1. The CDR3 consists of 18 residues. In germline, CDR1 is LNHDA, CDR2 SQIVND (reference sequence). Unmatched junction bases numbered 12, after V lost 5 bases and J lost 2 bases. The CDR3, as DNA: TGTGCCAGTAGTCCGTCCAGGGGGGACAGGGGGCCGAACTATGGCTACACCTTC. Residues: CASSPSRGDRGPNYGYTF.

The chain combines TRBV21-1 with TRBJ1-6; TRBD1, the D gene given by the table, was not confirmed from the DNA. TRBV21-1 is listed as a pseudogene. CDR3 length: 17 residues. CDR3: CASSKGGGQVVNSPLHF. The CDR3 region has the DNA TGTGCCAGCAGCAAAGGGGGTGGACAGGTCGTTAATTCACCCCTCCACTTT.

The chain combines TRBV7-2 with TRBJ1-3, with TRBD1 identical over 8 bases. Germline CDR1 reads SGHTA; CDR2 reads FQGNSA. This CDR3 is 17 amino acids long. The V segment lost 2 bases and the J segment 4 bases; nucleotides outside the gene matches: 10. This chain's CDR3 is CASSLQGALLSGNTIYF. The CDR3 DNA reads as TGTGCCAGCAGCTTACAGGGGGCTCTACTCTCGGGAAACACCATATATTTT.